This T cell receptor (beta chain) originates from a study of T cell changes during pregnancy in multiple sclerosis. Deletions cut 1 base from V and 2 bases from J, with 18 bases between. This CDR3 contains 17 residues. CDR1 is SGHRS and CDR2 is YFSETQ in the germline V gene. Clones were sequenced by immunoSEQ multiplex PCR, and TCRdb holds only the in-frame ones, with some missing. This sample carries 55,000 to 85,000 clones, around 90% of them seen once, and the ten largest clones take just under 2%. This clone was seen a single time. Other DNA sequences from this sample encode an identical CDR3 as well.

Material: peripheral blood, obtained in the second trimester of pregnancy. This chain connects TRBV5-1 to TRBJ1-2; possible D gene TRBD1, 5 bases. The sequence came from a female donor with multiple sclerosis, enrolled in a pregnancy study. The CDR3 loop is CASSLWGWAGQNYGYTF. The CDR3 DNA follows: TGCGCCAGCAGCTTGTGGGGCTGGGCAGGCCAGAACTATGGCTACACCTTC.